This T cell receptor beta chain is drawn from a study of T cell responses to AZD1222 COVID-19 vaccine. General observations from the study: The study identified only five to seven AZD1222 recipients as seropositive at baseline. Scientists sampled the repertoires only once the peak T cell response had passed. Spike-specific TCR breadth and depth rose after two AZD1222 doses.

On this clone: Its specificity is unknown.

Pooled in the analysis were second doses at about 4 or about 12 weeks. V was trimmed by 3 bases and J by 3 bases, leaving 13 bases between them. Germline CDR1 MNHEY, CDR2 SMNVEV (reference sequence). The CDR3 totals 15 residues. Some clones are missing from TCRdb's copy, which holds only in-frame ones; the method was immunoSEQ multiplex PCR. The sample has around 64,000 clones, 83% seen once. The rearrangement joins TRBV27 to TRBJ2-3; tentatively, D is TRBD1 or TRBD2 (5 bases each). Sequenced here: peripheral blood, sampled 28 days after the second AZD1222 dose. The sequence came from an adult who received the AZD1222 COVID-19 vaccine. Written as DNA, the CDR3 is TGTGCCAGCAGTTTCCGGGACGGAATAACAGATACGCAGTATTTT. Amino acids: CASSFRDGITDTQYF.